A single sample is the source of the 7 T cell receptor beta chains below, sequenced in a study of blood T cell repertoires in COVID-19. Sequenced by immunoSEQ multiplex PCR; TCRdb stores in-frame clones only, minus some. The sample consists of about 82,000 clones, about four fifths of them appearing once. The material sequenced was peripheral blood. Every receptor here comes from a woman between 35 and 50 years old with active or convalescent COVID-19.

The chain's CDR3 is CASSQEGDYSGTEAFF. The CDR3 nucleotides read TGCGCCAGCAGCCAAGAAGGGGACTATTCGGGCACTGAAGCTTTCTTT. The chain has TRBV4-3 and TRBJ1-1; possibly TRBD1 for D (5 bases). V was cut by 0 bases and J by 4 bases, with 15 bases left in between. The CDR3 covers 16 residues. Germline CDR1 LGHNA, CDR2 YSLEER.

The V and J genes are TRBV6-5 and TRBJ1-5, with D perhaps matching TRBD1 (5 bases). This CDR3 comprises 13 residues. Germline V gene sequence: CDR1 MNHEY, CDR2 SVGAGI. Trimming removed 8 bases from V and 3 bases from J, with 11 bases in between. The CDR3 reads CASGTEVNQPQHF. The CDR3 DNA follows: TGTGCCAGCGGGACTGAGGTCAATCAGCCCCAGCATTTT.

The CDR3: CASSNRGLGTDTQYF. As DNA, the CDR3 is TGTGCCAGCAGCAACAGGGGGCTAGGCACAGATACGCAGTATTTT. This chain connects TRBV25-1 to TRBJ2-3; 9 positions match TRBD1. V shed 6 bases, J shed 1 base, and the junction held 5 bases outside the gene matches. The CDR3 is made up of 15 amino acids. The germline V gene encodes CDR1 MGHDK and CDR2 SYGVNS.

This clone occurred once. This chain uses TRBV6-2 or TRBV6-3 with TRBJ1-2, with 7 bases matching TRBD1. CDR1 and CDR2 (germline): MNHEY, SVGEGT. The CDR3 is 15 residues long. Losses at the gene ends were 3 bases for V and 0 bases for J; bases not matched to a gene: 4. Here the CDR3 DNA reads TGTGCCAGCAGTTATTGGACAGGACCTAACTATGGCTACACCTTC. This encodes CASSYWTGPNYGYTF.

This chain connects TRBV11-3 to TRBJ2-7; D is uncertain. This CDR3 comprises 15 residues. Between the trimmed V and J ends, which lost 1 base and 1 base, there was a span of 11 bases. CDR1 is SGHNT, CDR2 YENEEA, per germline. CDR3 nucleotides: TGTGCCAGCAGCTTAGGCCGACTCCTATCCTACGAGCAGTACTTC. Protein: CASSLGRLLSYEQYF.

There are a few counts of this clone. This chain joins TRBV27 and TRBJ1-6; tentative D call: TRBD1 (5 bases). The V gene's germline CDR1 is MNHEY and CDR2 SMNVEV (reference sequence). This CDR3 is built from 15 residues. Trimming cost V 6 bases and J 8 bases, with 17 bases left between them. CDR3 sequence reads: CASSPEGTQHSPLHF. The DNA of the CDR3 is TGTGCCAGCAGCCCCGAGGGGACTCAGCATTCACCCCTCCACTTT.

The rearrangement uses TRBV4-3 and TRBJ1-2, with D tentatively TRBD1 (6 bases). In germline, CDR1 is LGHNA, CDR2 YSLEER. The CDR3 is 16 amino acids. V lost 0 bases to trimming and J lost 4 bases, with 15 bases between them. In DNA form, the CDR3 reads TGCGCCAGCAGCCAAGATGGGGCAGGGGCCGGCTATGGCTACACCTTC. Amino acids: CASSQDGAGAGYGYTF.